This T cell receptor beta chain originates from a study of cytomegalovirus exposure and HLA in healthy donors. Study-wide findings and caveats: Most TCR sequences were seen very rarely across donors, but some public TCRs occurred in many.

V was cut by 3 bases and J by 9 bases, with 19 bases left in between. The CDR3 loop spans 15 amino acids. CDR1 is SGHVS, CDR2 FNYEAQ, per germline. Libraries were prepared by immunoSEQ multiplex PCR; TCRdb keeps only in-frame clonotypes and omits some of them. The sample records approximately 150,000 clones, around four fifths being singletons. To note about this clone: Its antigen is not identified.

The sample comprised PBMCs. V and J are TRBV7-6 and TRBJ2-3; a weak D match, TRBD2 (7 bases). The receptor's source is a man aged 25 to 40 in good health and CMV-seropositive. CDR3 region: CASSFRGGVGETQYF. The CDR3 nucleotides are TGTGCCAGCAGCTTCAGAGGGGGGGTTGGCGAAACGCAGTATTTT. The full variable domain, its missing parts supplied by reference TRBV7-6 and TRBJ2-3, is GAGVSQSPRYKVTKRGQDVALRCDPISGHVSLYWYRQALGQGPEFLTYFNYEAQQDKSGLPNDRFSAERPEGSISTLTIQRTEQRDSAMYRCASSFRGGVGETQYFGPGTRLTVL.